Listed below are T cell receptor beta chains from one sample, sequenced in a study of blood T cell repertoires in COVID-19. Sequencing used immunoSEQ multiplex PCR; TCRdb keeps in-frame clones, though not all of them. The sample has over 250,000 clones, 65% to 90% seen once; the top ten hold 5.1%. The sequencing input was peripheral blood. These receptors came from a man in his fifties with active or convalescent COVID-19. CDR3s include the opening cysteine and the closing phenylalanine or tryptophan. Fields, in order: clone size, D gene, V gene, J gene, CDR3 DNA, CDR3 protein. A D gene is named only where the DNA matches it firmly. Clone size, where shown, is once, few, many, or a class for clones that have expanded.

clone_size: .
d_call: .
v_call: TRBV7-8
j_call: TRBJ1-1
cdr3_nt: TGTGCCAGCAGCTTTATTGGGGACACAGCTTTCTTT
cdr3_aa: CASSFIGDTAFF

clone_size: .
d_call: TRBD2
v_call: TRBV5-4
j_call: TRBJ2-2
cdr3_nt: TGTGCCAGCAGCCTGGGACTAGCCACCGGGGAGCTGTTTTTT
cdr3_aa: CASSLGLATGELFF

clone_size: .
d_call: .
v_call: TRBV12-3/TRBV12-4
j_call: TRBJ2-5
cdr3_nt: TGTGCCAGCAGTTTAGAGGCCGGGAGAAGGTACTTC
cdr3_aa: CASSLEAGRRYF

clone_size: .
d_call: TRBD1
v_call: TRBV24-1
j_call: TRBJ2-1
cdr3_nt: TGTGCCACCAGTGCCCCTTTGGGGGGACAGGGGGGCCACAATGAGCAGTTCTTC
cdr3_aa: CATSAPLGGQGGHNEQFF

clone_size: .
d_call: TRBD1
v_call: TRBV7-9
j_call: TRBJ2-6
cdr3_nt: TGTGCCAGCAGCCGGGACAGGGGCTCTGGGGCCAACGTCCTGACTTTC
cdr3_aa: CASSRDRGSGANVLTF

clone_size: .
d_call: .
v_call: TRBV15
j_call: TRBJ1-1
cdr3_nt: TGTGCCACCAGCAGAGATCAGGTGAACACTGAAGCTTTCTTT
cdr3_aa: CATSRDQVNTEAFF

clone_size: .
d_call: .
v_call: TRBV9
j_call: TRBJ2-2
cdr3_nt: TGTGCCAGCAGCGTAGGACTAGAGTTGACCGGGGAGCTGTTTTTT
cdr3_aa: CASSVGLELTGELFF

clone_size: .
d_call: .
v_call: TRBV27
j_call: TRBJ2-5
cdr3_nt: TGTGCCGCAGCGTGGATGGCCGGAGAGACCCAGTACTTC
cdr3_aa: CAAAWMAGETQYF

clone_size: .
d_call: TRBD1
v_call: TRBV30
j_call: TRBJ1-2
cdr3_nt: TGTGCCTGGAGTTTGACAGGGCTAGGCTACACCTTC
cdr3_aa: CAWSLTGLGYTF

clone_size: .
d_call: TRBD1
v_call: TRBV10-3
j_call: TRBJ2-6
cdr3_nt: TGTGCCATCAGTGAATGGGACAGGGGAATCTCTGGGGCCAACGTCCTGACTTTC
cdr3_aa: CAISEWDRGISGANVLTF

clone_size: once
d_call: .
v_call: TRBV5-5
j_call: TRBJ2-1
cdr3_nt: TGTGCCAGCAGCAGCCTCCGAAGTGGTGAGCAGTTCTTC
cdr3_aa: CASSSLRSGEQFF

clone_size: .
d_call: .
v_call: TRBV6-5
j_call: TRBJ1-1
cdr3_nt: TGTGCCAGCAGTTTACAGGGAAGACCGAACACTGAAGCTTTCTTT
cdr3_aa: CASSLQGRPNTEAFF

clone_size: once
d_call: TRBD1
v_call: TRBV19
j_call: TRBJ1-1
cdr3_nt: TGTGCCAGTAGGGAGAAACTTTGGACAGGGGCGAACACTGAAGCTTTCTTT
cdr3_aa: CASREKLWTGANTEAFF

clone_size: .
d_call: .
v_call: TRBV6-6
j_call: TRBJ1-2
cdr3_nt: TGTGCCAGCAGTTCCGACTATGGCTACACCTTC
cdr3_aa: CASSSDYGYTF

clone_size: .
d_call: .
v_call: TRBV3-1/TRBV3-2
j_call: TRBJ1-2
cdr3_nt: TGTGCCAGCAGCTCCTCGGATAGAGCGACCCCCCCTGGCTACACCTTC
cdr3_aa: CASSSSDRATPPGYTF

clone_size: .
d_call: TRBD2
v_call: TRBV5-1
j_call: TRBJ2-3
cdr3_nt: TGCGCCAGCAGCCCCCGGACTAGCGGTTACACAGATACGCAGTATTTT
cdr3_aa: CASSPRTSGYTDTQYF

clone_size: .
d_call: TRBD2
v_call: TRBV19
j_call: TRBJ2-1
cdr3_nt: TGTGCCAGTAGTATAGGGACTAGCGGGAGGGTGGCCTACAATGAGCAGTTCTTC
cdr3_aa: CASSIGTSGRVAYNEQFF

clone_size: few
d_call: .
v_call: TRBV5-8
j_call: TRBJ1-4
cdr3_nt: TGTGCCAGCAGCTTGGCCGTGCAGGCCCAAAAACTGTTTTTT
cdr3_aa: CASSLAVQAQKLFF

clone_size: .
d_call: TRBD2
v_call: TRBV4-1
j_call: TRBJ2-7
cdr3_nt: TGCGCCAGCAGCCAAGTACCCGCGCGGGGGGGGGTTTACGAGCAGTACTTC
cdr3_aa: CASSQVPARGGVYEQYF

clone_size: .
d_call: .
v_call: TRBV7-9
j_call: TRBJ1-1
cdr3_nt: TGTGCCAGCAGCTCCTCGGGGGAGGGGACTGAAGCTTTCTTT
cdr3_aa: CASSSSGEGTEAFF

clone_size: .
d_call: TRBD1
v_call: TRBV11-2
j_call: TRBJ1-1
cdr3_nt: TGTGCCAGCAAGAAGGGACAGTACACTGAAGCTTTCTTT
cdr3_aa: CASKKGQYTEAFF

clone_size: .
d_call: TRBD1
v_call: TRBV2
j_call: TRBJ1-4
cdr3_nt: TGTGCCACATCCGCGACAGGGACAAATGAAAAACTGTTTTTT
cdr3_aa: CATSATGTNEKLFF

clone_size: once
d_call: .
v_call: TRBV11-2
j_call: TRBJ2-7
cdr3_nt: TGTGCCAGCAGCTTAGATCATAAGGTAGCAAGGCCCATCCTCTCCTACGAGCAGTACTTC
cdr3_aa: CASSLDHKVARPILSYEQYF

clone_size: once
d_call: .
v_call: TRBV2
j_call: TRBJ1-3
cdr3_nt: TGTGCCAGCAGTGACGCAAGGGGGTCCAGCTCTGGAAACACCATATATTTT
cdr3_aa: CASSDARGSSSGNTIYF